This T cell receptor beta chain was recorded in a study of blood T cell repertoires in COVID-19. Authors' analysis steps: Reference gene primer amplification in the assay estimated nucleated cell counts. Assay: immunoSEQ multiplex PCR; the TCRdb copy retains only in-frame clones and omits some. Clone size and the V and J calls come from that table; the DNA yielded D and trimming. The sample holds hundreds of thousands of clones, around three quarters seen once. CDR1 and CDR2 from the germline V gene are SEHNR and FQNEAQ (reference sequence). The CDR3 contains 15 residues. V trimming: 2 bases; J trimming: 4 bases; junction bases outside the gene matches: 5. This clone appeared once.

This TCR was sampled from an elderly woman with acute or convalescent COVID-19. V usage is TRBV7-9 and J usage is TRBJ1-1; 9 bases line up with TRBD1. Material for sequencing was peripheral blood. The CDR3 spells CASSLRETGGTEAFF. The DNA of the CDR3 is TGTGCCAGCAGCTTACGTGAGACAGGGGGCACTGAAGCTTTCTTT.